This entry lists 23 T cell receptor beta chains sequenced from one sample in a study of blood T cell repertoires in COVID-19. The assay was immunoSEQ multiplex PCR, and TCRdb's table has in-frame clones only and misses some. This sample has 95,000 to 120,000 clones; 85% occur once, and the top ten carry about 5.5%. The sequenced sample was peripheral blood. Every receptor here comes from a woman aged 55-69 years with COVID-19, enrolled during active disease.

The V and J genes are TRBV4-1 and TRBJ1-4; the D is unclear. Germline V gene data show CDR1 as MGHRA and CDR2 as YSYEKL. V lost 3 bases to trimming and J lost 3 bases, with 11 bases between them. This CDR3 region has 15 residues. In nucleotides, the CDR3 is TGCGCCAGCAGCCACGATCCGGGAGCTAATGAAAAACTGTTTTTT. Translating gives CASSHDPGANEKLFF.

The V call is TRBV15, the J call TRBJ2-1; 8 nucleotides line up with TRBD2. The germline gives CDR1 LNHNV, CDR2 YYDKDF (reference sequence). This CDR3 region has 15 residues. V lost 1 base, J lost 6 bases, and 5 bases stayed unmatched. CDR3 amino acids: CATSRVAGGLNEQFF. CDR3 DNA sequence: TGTGCCACCAGCAGAGTTGCGGGGGGCCTCAATGAGCAGTTCTTC.

V usage is TRBV19 and J usage is TRBJ1-2; 7 nucleotides align to TRBD1. V dropped 5 bases and J dropped 2; count of bases not matched to a gene: 11. The CDR3 loop spans 16 amino acids. Looked up from germline, CDR1 is LNHDA and CDR2 is SQIVND (reference sequence). Here the CDR3 reads CASSPNLPGQNYGYTF. The DNA for the CDR3 is TGTGCCAGTAGTCCCAACCTCCCGGGACAGAACTATGGCTACACCTTC.

In this sample, this clone turned up a few times. The chain is built from TRBV27 and TRBJ1-2; 7 bases agree with TRBD1. Germline V gene data show CDR1 as MNHEY and CDR2 as SMNVEV (reference sequence). V shed 5 bases, J shed 4 bases, and the junction held 10 bases outside the gene matches. The CDR3 is made up of 15 amino acids. The CDR3 DNA is TGTGCCAGCAGTAAGCTACAGGGGATTGGCTATGGCTACACCTTC. This sequence encodes CASSKLQGIGYGYTF.

The chain couples TRBV7-9 to TRBJ2-7; 7 bases are a match to TRBD1. The length of the CDR3 is 14 residues. The germline CDR1 and CDR2 sequences are SEHNR and FQNEAQ (reference sequence). Trimming cost V 2 bases and J 4 bases; bases outside gene matches: 5. CDR3 region: CASSLLGGRYEQYF. Here the CDR3 DNA reads TGTGCCAGCAGCTTATTAGGGGGCAGATACGAGCAGTACTTC.

The CDR3 is CASSLHWGKNTGELFF. The CDR3, as DNA: TGTGCCAGCAGTCTCCATTGGGGCAAGAACACCGGGGAGCTGTTTTTT. This chain uses TRBV6-6 with TRBJ2-2; TRBD1 is a possible D gene (5 bases). Trimming shortened V by 5 bases and J by 1 base, and 14 bases separated the two germline ends. Looked up from germline, CDR1 is MNHNY and CDR2 is SVGAGI (reference sequence). This CDR3 is 16 amino acids long.

The gene calls are TRBV5-1 and TRBJ2-5, with D uncertain. The V end lost 0 bases, the J end lost 7 bases, and 13 bases lay between the germline ends. Germline V gene data show CDR1 as SGHRS and CDR2 as YFSETQ. The CDR3 loop spans 14 amino acids. CDR3 amino acids: CASSLDPGPGTQYF. The CDR3 DNA reads TGCGCCAGCAGCTTGGACCCAGGCCCAGGGACCCAGTACTTC. Combining the CDR3 with reference TRBV5-1 and TRBJ2-5 gives the whole variable domain KAGVTQTPRYLIKTRGQQVTLSCSPISGHRSVSWYQQTPGQGLQFLFEYFSETQRNKGNFPGRFSGRQFSNSRSEMNVSTLELGDSALYLCASSLDPGPGTQYFGPGTRLLVL.

The chain carries TRBV19 and TRBJ2-7, with a tentative D call TRBD1 (6 bases). Per germline, CDR1 LNHDA and CDR2 SQIVND (reference sequence). CDR3 length equals 14 residues. The V gene lost 4 bases and the J gene lost 1 base, with 11 bases spanning the gap. CDR3 protein: CASSNQGHSYEQYF. The CDR3 nucleotides read TGTGCCAGTAGTAATCAGGGACATTCCTACGAGCAGTACTTC.

The V gene is TRBV5-4, the J gene TRBJ1-4, with TRBD1 identical over 9 bases. The CDR3 is 14 amino acids. V dropped 4 bases and J dropped 4; count of bases not matched to a gene: 2. Looked up from germline, CDR1 is SGHNT and CDR2 is YYREEE (reference sequence). The CDR3 DNA reads TGTGCCAGCAGCCTGGACAGGGGTAATGAAAAACTGTTTTTT. Residues: CASSLDRGNEKLFF.

This sequence joins TRBV6-5 and TRBJ1-4; D might be TRBD1 (5 bases). V lost 8 bases and J lost 10, with 20 bases in between. The CDR3 extends over 14 amino acids. Germline CDR1 reads MNHEY; CDR2 reads SVGAGI. The CDR3 reads CASQLVGESGKLFF. The CDR3 bases are TGTGCCAGCCAGTTGGTAGGGGAAAGTGGAAAACTGTTTTTT.

The J gene is TRBJ1-3, the V gene TRBV5-1, with D maybe TRBD1 (6 bases). CDR1 is SGHRS and CDR2 is YFSETQ in the germline V gene. The V gene lost 1 base and the J gene lost 4 bases, with 9 bases spanning the gap. This CDR3 is built from 14 residues. The CDR3 here is CASSLTGYGNTIYF. For the CDR3, the DNA is TGCGCCAGCAGCTTGACAGGGTACGGAAACACCATATATTTT.

This chain joins TRBV9 and TRBJ2-6, with 8 nucleotides matching TRBD1. V dropped 4 bases and J dropped 4; count of bases not matched to a gene: 13. Germline lookup yields CDR1 SGDLS and CDR2 YYNGEE. This CDR3 is built from 18 residues. The CDR3 loop is CASSPLGQAYSGANVLTF. In nucleotides, the CDR3 is TGTGCCAGCAGCCCTTTGGGACAGGCGTACTCCGGGGCCAACGTCCTGACTTTC.

This chain links TRBV4-2 with TRBJ2-1; tentative D call: TRBD2 (5 bases). CDR3 length equals 14 residues. CDR1 and CDR2 from the germline V gene are LGHNA and YNFKEQ. Between the trimmed V and J ends, which lost 1 base and 4 bases, there was a span of 8 bases. This CDR3 reads CASSQGLSYNEQFF. Written as DNA, the CDR3 is TGTGCCAGCAGCCAAGGACTATCTTACAATGAGCAGTTCTTC.

The genes are TRBV6-5 and TRBJ1-1; D is unclear. Between the trimmed V and J ends, which lost 4 bases and 6 bases, there was a span of 15 bases. Germline CDR1 and CDR2: MNHEY and SVGAGI. The CDR3 has 14 amino acids. The CDR3 reads CASSSAGRKAEAFF. CDR3 DNA sequence: TGTGCCAGCAGTTCCGCCGGGAGAAAGGCTGAAGCTTTCTTT.

The count of this clone is one. The gene calls are TRBV19 and TRBJ2-7, with D hard to call. Trimming removed 3 bases at V and 0 bases at J, with 12 bases between. Per germline, CDR1 LNHDA and CDR2 SQIVND (reference sequence). This CDR3 spans 15 amino acids. CDR3 in DNA: TGTGCCAGTAGTATTGACACAATAAACTCCTACGAGCAGTACTTC. Translation gives CASSIDTINSYEQYF.

The chain has TRBV6-5 and TRBJ1-1; the D is unclear. Germline V lookup: CDR1 MNHEY, CDR2 SVGAGI. The CDR3 runs to 13 residues. The ends were cut back, 3 bases at V and 1 base at J, with 6 bases in the middle. DNA for the CDR3: TGTGCCAGCAGTTATAGGAGGAACACTGAAGCTTTCTTT. Its protein is CASSYRRNTEAFF.

The chain has TRBV5-4 and TRBJ2-4; possible D gene TRBD2, 6 bases. The CDR3 consists of 15 residues. Germline V gives CDR1 SGHNT, CDR2 YYREEE (reference sequence). Trimming removed 3 bases from V and 8 bases from J, with 18 bases in between. The DNA of the CDR3 is TGTGCCAGCAGCTCCAGATTGGAGGGCACGGACATTCAGTACTTC. Translation: CASSSRLEGTDIQYF.

The chain recombines TRBV18 with TRBJ1-1; TRBD1 is a possible D gene (5 bases). CDR3 size: 13 residues. Germline CDR1 is KGHSH and CDR2 is LQKENI. Trimming stripped 2 bases from V and 5 bases from J, with 9 bases between. CDR3 sequence reads: CASSPSSGTEAFF. Written as DNA, the CDR3 is TGTGCCAGCTCACCATCATCAGGGACTGAAGCTTTCTTT.

This rearrangement joins TRBV27 to TRBJ1-2; D may be TRBD1 (5 bases). V shed 4 bases and J shed 4 bases, with 10 bases lying between them. Germline V gene sequence: CDR1 MNHEY, CDR2 SMNVEV (reference sequence). The CDR3 extends over 13 amino acids. CDR3 loop: CASSSWQGYGYTF. In DNA, the CDR3 is TGTGCCAGCAGTTCCTGGCAGGGCTATGGCTACACCTTC.

The V gene is TRBV10-2, the J gene TRBJ2-6; D remains ambiguous. Germline V gene sequence: CDR1 WSHSY, CDR2 SAAADI. This CDR3 is 14 amino acids long. Trimming removed 4 bases at V and 0 bases at J, with 4 bases between. CDR3 DNA sequence: TGCGCCAGCAGTGCCTTCTCTGGGGCCAACGTCCTGACTTTC. It is translated as CASSAFSGANVLTF.

The chain has TRBV15 and TRBJ1-5; 7 bases match TRBD1. From germline, CDR1 is LNHNV and CDR2 YYDKDF (reference sequence). The CDR3 has 15 residues. Trimming took 7 bases from V and 4 from J; bases not matched to a gene: 10. The DNA of the CDR3 is TGTGCCACCATGGTTAGGACAGGTCTGAATCAGCCCCAGCATTTT. It is translated as CATMVRTGLNQPQHF. The complete variable domain, with remaining parts taken from reference TRBV15 and TRBJ1-5, reads DAMVIQNPRYQVTQFGKPVTLSCSQTLNHNVMYWYQQKSSQAPKLLFHYYDKDFNNEADTPDNFQSRRPNTSFCFLDIRSPGLGDTAMYLCATMVRTGLNQPQHFGDGTRLSIL.

This chain joins TRBV15 and TRBJ1-2; D perhaps matches TRBD1 (6 bases). Trimming removed 0 bases from V and 8 bases from J, with 19 bases in between. Per germline, CDR1 LNHNV and CDR2 YYDKDF (reference sequence). The CDR3 runs 16 residues. The CDR3: CATSRDRPLLGAGYTF. CDR3 sequence (DNA): TGTGCCACCAGCAGAGATAGGCCCTTATTGGGGGCCGGCTACACCTTC.

On this clone itself: The DNA is omitted, as the CDR3 cannot be located on it reliably, and the CDR3 follows TCRdb's listing. The CDR3 sequence is CASSVGQGAPYF. The genes are TRBV19 and TRBJ2-3; the tabulated D call, TRBD1, remains unverified against the DNA. The CDR3 totals 12 residues, both ends included. CDR1 and CDR2 (germline): LNHDA, SQIVND (reference sequence).